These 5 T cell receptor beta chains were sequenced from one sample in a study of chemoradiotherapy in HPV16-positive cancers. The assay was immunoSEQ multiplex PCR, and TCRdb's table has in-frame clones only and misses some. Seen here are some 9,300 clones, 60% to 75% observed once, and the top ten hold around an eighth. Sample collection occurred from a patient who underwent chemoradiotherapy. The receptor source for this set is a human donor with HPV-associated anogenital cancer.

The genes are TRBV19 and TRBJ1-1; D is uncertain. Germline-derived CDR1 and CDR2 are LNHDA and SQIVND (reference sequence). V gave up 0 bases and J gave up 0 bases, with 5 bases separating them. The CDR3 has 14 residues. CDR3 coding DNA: TGTGCCAGTAGTATAGACGCAGTGAACACTGAAGCTTTCTTT. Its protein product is CASSIDAVNTEAFF.

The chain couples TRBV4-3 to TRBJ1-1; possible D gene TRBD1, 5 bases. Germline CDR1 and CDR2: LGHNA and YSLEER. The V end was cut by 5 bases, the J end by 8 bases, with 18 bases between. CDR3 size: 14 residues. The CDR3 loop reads CASSFTARALEAFF. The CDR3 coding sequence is TGCGCCAGCAGCTTCACCGCCAGGGCCCTCGAAGCTTTCTTT.

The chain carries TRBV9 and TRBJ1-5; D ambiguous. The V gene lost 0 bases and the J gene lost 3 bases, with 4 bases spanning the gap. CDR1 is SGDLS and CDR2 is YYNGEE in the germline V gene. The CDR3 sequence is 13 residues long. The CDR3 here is CASSVGDNQPQHF. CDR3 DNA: TGTGCCAGCAGCGTAGGAGACAATCAGCCCCAGCATTTT.

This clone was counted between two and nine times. In DNA, the CDR3 is TGTGCCAGCAGCTTAATGGACAGGGTGTATGGCTACACCTTC. It translates to CASSLMDRVYGYTF. The chain uses TRBV7-2 and TRBJ1-2, with TRBD1 matching over 8 bases. With 2 bases clipped from V and 5 bases from J, the junction kept 4 bases outside the gene matches. The CDR3 runs 14 residues. Germline CDR1 and CDR2: SGHTA and FQGNSA.

The CDR3 loop reads CASSVWTSLTDTQYF. The DNA for the CDR3 is TGTGCCAGCAGTGTCTGGACTAGCTTGACAGATACGCAGTATTTT. J is TRBJ2-3 and V is TRBV6-1, with 8 nucleotides matching TRBD2. The V gene's germline CDR1 is MNHNS and CDR2 SASEGT. Germline trimming cut 4 bases from V and 3 bases from J; bases unmatched to any gene: 6. This CDR3 has 15 amino acids.